The present T cell receptor beta chain was sequenced within a study of cytomegalovirus exposure and HLA in healthy donors. Study results and limitations: Rarity marked most TCR sequences, yet some public TCRs occurred in many donors. For cytomegalovirus status, the classifier reportedly gave diagnoses with high specificity and sensitivity.

Germline CDR1 reads MNHEY; CDR2 reads SMNVEV (reference sequence). This CDR3 region has 14 residues. Trimming took 5 bases from V and 3 from J; bases not matched to a gene: 7. Sequencing used immunoSEQ multiplex PCR; TCRdb keeps in-frame clones, though not all of them. The sample records fewer than 250,000 clones, roughly 83% being singletons. In the case of this clone: Its antigen remains unknown.

Sequencing was carried out using PBMCs. The TCR originated in a woman in her late teens or twenties in good health and CMV-seronegative. V and J are TRBV27 and TRBJ2-7, with TRBD1 matching over 7 bases. The CDR3 protein is CASSKPGQYYEQYF. As DNA, the CDR3 is TGTGCCAGCAGTAAGCCGGGACAGTACTACGAGCAGTACTTC.